This paragraph covers one T cell receptor (beta chain) sequence. Generated by immunoSEQ multiplex PCR, the TCRdb table keeps only in-frame clones and is missing some. In the table there are roughly 200,000 clones, approximately 86% of which are singletons. This sample was included in a study of cytomegalovirus exposure and HLA in healthy donors. V was shortened by 4 bases and J by 4 bases, with 12 bases between the two germline ends. The germline V gene has CDR1 SGHNT and CDR2 YYREEE (reference sequence). The CDR3 totals 15 residues. Specimen: PBMCs. This receptor was identified in a man under 40 in good health and CMV-seropositive. The chain carries TRBV5-4 and TRBJ2-6, with TRBD1 as a possible D gene (6 bases). CDR3: CASSATGSGANVLTF. The CDR3, as DNA: TGTGCCAGCAGCGCTACAGGGTCGGGGGCCAACGTCCTGACTTTC.